This T cell receptor (beta chain) was obtained from a study of blood T cell repertoires in COVID-19. Study overall: From the United States, Italy and Spain came samples of acute and convalescent COVID-19. T cells, B-cell-depleted T cells, or PBMCs supplied cDNA or gDNA.

Authors' processing steps: Counts of nucleated cells, estimated from reference gene primer amplification, were obtained. Sequencing was performed with immunoSEQ multiplex PCR; in TCRdb, only in-frame clones are kept and a portion is missing. Clone size and V and J calls were adopted from that table, with D and trimming inferred from the DNA. Here the sample spans more than 120,000 clones, 80% to 90% being singletons. This clone appeared a few times. The ends lost 8 bases at V and 1 base at J; junction bases unmatched: 12. The CDR3 extends over 17 amino acids. Germline assignment: CDR1 SGHVS and CDR2 FQNEAQ.

This sequence joins TRBV7-8 and TRBJ2-1, with TRBD2 identical over 9 bases. This TCR derives from a human donor with acute or convalescent COVID-19. The donor label of this sample is uncertain. Material for sequencing was peripheral blood. Here the CDR3 DNA reads TGTGCCAGCTTGATTCTAGCGGGGCTAGCTTCCTACAATGAGCAGTTCTTC. It yields the protein CASLILAGLASYNEQFF.